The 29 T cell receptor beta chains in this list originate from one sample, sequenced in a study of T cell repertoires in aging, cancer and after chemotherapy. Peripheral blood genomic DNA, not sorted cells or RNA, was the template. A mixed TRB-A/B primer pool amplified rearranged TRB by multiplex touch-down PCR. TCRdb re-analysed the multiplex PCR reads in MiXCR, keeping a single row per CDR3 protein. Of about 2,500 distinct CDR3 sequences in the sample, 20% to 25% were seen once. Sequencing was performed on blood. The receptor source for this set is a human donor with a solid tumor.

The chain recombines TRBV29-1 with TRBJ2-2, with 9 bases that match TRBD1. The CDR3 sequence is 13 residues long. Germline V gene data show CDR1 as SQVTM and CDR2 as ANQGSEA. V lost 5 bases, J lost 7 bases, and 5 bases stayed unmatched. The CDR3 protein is CSVMTGGYGELFF. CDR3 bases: TGCAGCGTTATGACAGGGGGATACGGGGAGCTGTTTTTT.

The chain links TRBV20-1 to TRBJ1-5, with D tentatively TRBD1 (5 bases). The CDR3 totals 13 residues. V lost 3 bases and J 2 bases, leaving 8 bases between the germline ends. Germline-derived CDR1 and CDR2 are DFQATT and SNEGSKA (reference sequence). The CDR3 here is CSASGQGNQPQHF. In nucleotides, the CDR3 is TGCAGTGCTAGCGGACAAGGCAATCAGCCCCAGCATTTT.

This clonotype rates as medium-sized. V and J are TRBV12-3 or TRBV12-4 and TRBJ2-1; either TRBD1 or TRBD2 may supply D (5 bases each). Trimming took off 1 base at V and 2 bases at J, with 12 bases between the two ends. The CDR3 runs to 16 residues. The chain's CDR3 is CASSLEVGVTYNEQFF. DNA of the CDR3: TGTGCCAGCAGTTTAGAGGTGGGGGTGACCTACAATGAGCAGTTCTTC.

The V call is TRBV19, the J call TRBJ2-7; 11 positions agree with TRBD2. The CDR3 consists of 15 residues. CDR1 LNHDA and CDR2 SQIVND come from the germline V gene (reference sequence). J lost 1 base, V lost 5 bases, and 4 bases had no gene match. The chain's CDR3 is CASSPGTSGSYEQYF. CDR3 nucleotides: TGTGCCAGTAGTCCTGGGACTAGCGGTTCCTACGAGCAGTACTTC.

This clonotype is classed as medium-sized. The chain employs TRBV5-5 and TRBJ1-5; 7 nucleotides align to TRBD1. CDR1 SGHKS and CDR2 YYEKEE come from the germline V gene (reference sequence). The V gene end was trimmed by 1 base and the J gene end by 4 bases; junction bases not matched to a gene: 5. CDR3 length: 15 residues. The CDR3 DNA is TGTGCCAGCAGCTTGTGGGAGGGGGCGAATCAGCCCCAGCATTTT. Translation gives CASSLWEGANQPQHF.

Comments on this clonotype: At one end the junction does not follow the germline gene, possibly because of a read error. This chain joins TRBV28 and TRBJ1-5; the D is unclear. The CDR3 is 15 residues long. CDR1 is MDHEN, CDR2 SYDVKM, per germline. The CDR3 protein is CASRLFDYSNQPQHF. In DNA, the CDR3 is TGTGCCAGCAGGTTATTCGATTATAGCAATCAGCCCCAGCATTTT.

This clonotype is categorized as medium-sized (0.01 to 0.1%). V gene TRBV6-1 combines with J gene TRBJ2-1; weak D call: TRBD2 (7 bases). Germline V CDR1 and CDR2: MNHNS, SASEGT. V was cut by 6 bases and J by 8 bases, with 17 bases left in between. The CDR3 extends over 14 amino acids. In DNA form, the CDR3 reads TGTGCCAGCAGCGGGTCAACAGGGAGGGATGAGCAGTTCTTC. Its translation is CASSGSTGRDEQFF.

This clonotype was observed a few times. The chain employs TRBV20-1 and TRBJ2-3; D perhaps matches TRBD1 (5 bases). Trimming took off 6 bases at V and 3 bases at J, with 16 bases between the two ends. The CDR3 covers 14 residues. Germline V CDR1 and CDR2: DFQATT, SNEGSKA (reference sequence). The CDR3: CSAKGGALTDTQYF. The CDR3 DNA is TGCAGTGCCAAAGGTGGGGCGTTGACAGATACGCAGTATTTT.

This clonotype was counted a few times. The CDR3: CSASEQGRYYGYTF. CDR3 nucleotide sequence: TGCAGTGCTAGTGAACAGGGGCGTTACTATGGCTACACCTTC. The chain combines TRBV20-1 with TRBJ1-2; TRBD1 agrees at 7 bases. The CDR3 is made up of 14 amino acids. Looked up from germline, CDR1 is DFQATT and CDR2 is SNEGSKA (reference sequence). J gave up 3 bases and V 3 bases, and 7 bases lay outside the gene matches.

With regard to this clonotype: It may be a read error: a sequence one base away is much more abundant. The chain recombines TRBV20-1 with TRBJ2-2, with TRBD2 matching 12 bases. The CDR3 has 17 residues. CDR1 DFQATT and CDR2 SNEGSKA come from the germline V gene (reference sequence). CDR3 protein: CSAREASGRAHTGGLFF. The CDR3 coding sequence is TGCAGTGCTAGAGAGGCTAGCGGGAGGGCCCACACCGGGGGGCTGTTTTTT.

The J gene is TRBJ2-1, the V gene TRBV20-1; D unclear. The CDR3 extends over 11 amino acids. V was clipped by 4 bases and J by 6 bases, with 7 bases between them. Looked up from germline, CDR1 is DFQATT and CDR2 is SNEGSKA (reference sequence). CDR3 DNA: TGCAGTGCTATGACCGGCAATGAGCAGTTCTTC. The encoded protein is CSAMTGNEQFF.

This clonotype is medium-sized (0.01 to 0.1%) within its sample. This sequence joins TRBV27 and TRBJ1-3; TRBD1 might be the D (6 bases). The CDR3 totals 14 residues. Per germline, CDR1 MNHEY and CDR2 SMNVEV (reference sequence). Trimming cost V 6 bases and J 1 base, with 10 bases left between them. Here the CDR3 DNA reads TGTGCCAGCAGCAAAGGGGGTTCTGGAAACACCATATATTTT. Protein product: CASSKGGSGNTIYF.

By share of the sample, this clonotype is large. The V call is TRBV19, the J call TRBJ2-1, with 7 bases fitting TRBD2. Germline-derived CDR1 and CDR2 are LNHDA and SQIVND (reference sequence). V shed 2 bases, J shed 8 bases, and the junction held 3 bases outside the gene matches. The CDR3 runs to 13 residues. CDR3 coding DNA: TGTGCCAGTAGTATACGGGGAGGGTATGAGCAGTTCTTC. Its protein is CASSIRGGYEQFF.

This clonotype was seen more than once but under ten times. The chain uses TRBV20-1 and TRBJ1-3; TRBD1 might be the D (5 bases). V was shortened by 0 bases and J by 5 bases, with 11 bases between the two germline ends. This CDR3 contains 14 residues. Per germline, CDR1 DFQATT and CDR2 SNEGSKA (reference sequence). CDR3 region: CSAREVQGRNTIYF. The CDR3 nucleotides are TGCAGTGCTAGAGAAGTCCAGGGCCGAAACACCATATATTTT.

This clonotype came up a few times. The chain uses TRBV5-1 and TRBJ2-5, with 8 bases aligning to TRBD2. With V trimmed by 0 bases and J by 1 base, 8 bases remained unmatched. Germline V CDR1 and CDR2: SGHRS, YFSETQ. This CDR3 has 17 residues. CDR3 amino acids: CASSLVKAGGVQETQYF. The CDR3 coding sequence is TGCGCCAGCAGCTTGGTAAAGGCGGGAGGCGTCCAAGAGACCCAGTACTTC.

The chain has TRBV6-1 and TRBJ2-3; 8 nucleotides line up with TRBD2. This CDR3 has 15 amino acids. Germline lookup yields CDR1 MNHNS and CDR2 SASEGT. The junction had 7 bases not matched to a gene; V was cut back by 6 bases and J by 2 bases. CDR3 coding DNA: TGTGCCAGCAGGCAACGGGGGGGTACCACAGATACGCAGTATTTT. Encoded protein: CASRQRGGTTDTQYF.

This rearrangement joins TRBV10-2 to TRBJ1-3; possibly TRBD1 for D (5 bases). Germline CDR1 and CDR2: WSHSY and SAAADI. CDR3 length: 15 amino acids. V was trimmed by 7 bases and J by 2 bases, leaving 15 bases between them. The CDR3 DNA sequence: TGCGCCAGCACTTTCAGACAGTACACTGGAAACACCATATATTTT. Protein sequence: CASTFRQYTGNTIYF.

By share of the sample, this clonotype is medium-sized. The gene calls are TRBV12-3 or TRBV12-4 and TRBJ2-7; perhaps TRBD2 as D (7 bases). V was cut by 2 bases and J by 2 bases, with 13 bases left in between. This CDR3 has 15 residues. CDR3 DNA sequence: TGTGCCAGCAGTTTACGGGGGGCGAAAACCTACGAGCAGTACTTC. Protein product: CASSLRGAKTYEQYF.

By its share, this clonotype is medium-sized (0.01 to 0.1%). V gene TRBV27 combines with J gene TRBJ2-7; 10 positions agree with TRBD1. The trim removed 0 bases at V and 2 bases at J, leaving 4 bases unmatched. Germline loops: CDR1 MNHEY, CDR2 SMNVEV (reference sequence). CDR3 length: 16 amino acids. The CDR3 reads CASSLSGTGAPYEQYF. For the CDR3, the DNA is TGTGCCAGCAGTTTATCGGGGACAGGGGCTCCCTACGAGCAGTACTTC.

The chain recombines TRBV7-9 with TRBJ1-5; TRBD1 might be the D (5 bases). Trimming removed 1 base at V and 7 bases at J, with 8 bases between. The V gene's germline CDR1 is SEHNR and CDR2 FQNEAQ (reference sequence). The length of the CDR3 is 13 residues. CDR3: CASSLEGRQPQHF. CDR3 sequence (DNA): TGTGCCAGCAGCTTAGAGGGGAGGCAGCCCCAGCATTTT.

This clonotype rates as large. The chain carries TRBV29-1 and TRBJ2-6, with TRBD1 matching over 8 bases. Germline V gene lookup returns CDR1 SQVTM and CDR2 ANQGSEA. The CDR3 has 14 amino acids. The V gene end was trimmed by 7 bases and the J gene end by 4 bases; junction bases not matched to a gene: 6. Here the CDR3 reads CSAETGVGANVLTF. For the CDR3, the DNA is TGCAGCGCCGAGACAGGGGTGGGGGCCAACGTCCTGACTTTC.

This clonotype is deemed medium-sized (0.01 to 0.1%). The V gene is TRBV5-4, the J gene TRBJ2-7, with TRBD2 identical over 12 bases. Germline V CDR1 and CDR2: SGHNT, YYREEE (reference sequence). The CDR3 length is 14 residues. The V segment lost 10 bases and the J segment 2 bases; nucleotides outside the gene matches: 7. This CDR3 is CAVHTSGGPYEQYF. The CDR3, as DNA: TGTGCCGTGCACACTAGCGGGGGGCCCTACGAGCAGTACTTC.

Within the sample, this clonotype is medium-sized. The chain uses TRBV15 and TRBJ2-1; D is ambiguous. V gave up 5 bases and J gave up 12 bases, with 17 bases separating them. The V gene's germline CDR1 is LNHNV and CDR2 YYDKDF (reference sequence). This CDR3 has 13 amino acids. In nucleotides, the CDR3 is TGTGCCACCAGCTGGCTGAGGTTCGTTGGGCAGTTCTTC. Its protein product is CATSWLRFVGQFF.

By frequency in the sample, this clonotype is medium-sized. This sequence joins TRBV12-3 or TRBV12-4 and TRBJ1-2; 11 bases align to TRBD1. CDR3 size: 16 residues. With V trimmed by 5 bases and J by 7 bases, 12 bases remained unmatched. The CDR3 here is CASSIYGTGGSVGYTF. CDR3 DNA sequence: TGTGCCAGCAGTATATACGGGACAGGGGGTTCGGTTGGCTACACCTTC.

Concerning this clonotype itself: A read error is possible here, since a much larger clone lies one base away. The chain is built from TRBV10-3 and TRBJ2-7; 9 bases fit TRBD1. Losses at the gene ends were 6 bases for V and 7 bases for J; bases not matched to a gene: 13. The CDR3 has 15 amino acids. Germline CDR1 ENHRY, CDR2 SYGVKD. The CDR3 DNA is TGTGCCATCAGCTTAGGTCCAGGGGGACAGGGAGAGCAGTACTTC. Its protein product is CAISLGPGGQGEQYF.

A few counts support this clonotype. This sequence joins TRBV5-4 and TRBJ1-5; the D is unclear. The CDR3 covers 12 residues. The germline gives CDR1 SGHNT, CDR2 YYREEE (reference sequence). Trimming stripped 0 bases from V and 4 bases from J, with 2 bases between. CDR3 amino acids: CASSLGNQPQHF. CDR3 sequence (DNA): TGTGCCAGCAGCTTGGGTAATCAGCCCCAGCATTTT.

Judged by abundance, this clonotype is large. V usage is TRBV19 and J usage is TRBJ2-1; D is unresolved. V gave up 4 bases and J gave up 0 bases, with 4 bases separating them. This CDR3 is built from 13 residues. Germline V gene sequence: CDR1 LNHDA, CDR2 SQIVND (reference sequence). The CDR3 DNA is TGTGCCAGTAGTACAGCCTCCTACAATGAGCAGTTCTTC. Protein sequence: CASSTASYNEQFF.

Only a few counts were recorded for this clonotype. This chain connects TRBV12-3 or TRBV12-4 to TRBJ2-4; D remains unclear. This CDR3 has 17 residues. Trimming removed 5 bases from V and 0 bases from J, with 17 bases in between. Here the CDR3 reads CASSPRYETLAKNIQYF. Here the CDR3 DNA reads TGTGCCAGCAGTCCCCGCTACGAAACACTAGCCAAAAACATTCAGTACTTC.

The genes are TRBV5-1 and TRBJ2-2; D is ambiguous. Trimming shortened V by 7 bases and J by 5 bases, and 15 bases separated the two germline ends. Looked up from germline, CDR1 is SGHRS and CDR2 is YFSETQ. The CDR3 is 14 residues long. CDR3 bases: TGCGCCAGCCGATATACGCCCGGGACCGGGGAGCTGTTTTTT. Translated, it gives CASRYTPGTGELFF.